The source of this TCR beta chain is a study of T cell responses to AZD1222 COVID-19 vaccine. Findings and limits, study-wide: Increases in Spike-specific TCR breadth and depth were seen after two AZD1222 doses. Baseline seropositives among AZD1222 recipients totaled only six or seven. Nearly half of spike-specific TCRs reportedly target unmutated variant regions.

In regard to this clone: What it binds is unknown.

CDR3 length: 13 residues. Germline CDR1 SEHNR, CDR2 FQNEAQ (reference sequence). The V gene lost 1 base and the J gene lost 3 bases, with 7 bases spanning the gap. Assay: immunoSEQ multiplex PCR; the TCRdb copy retains only in-frame clones and omits some. In the table there are 80,000 to 100,000 clones, just over 85% of which are singletons. The sample in question was peripheral blood, obtained 28 days after the second AZD1222 dose. The sequence was obtained from an adult who received the AZD1222 COVID-19 vaccine. V gene TRBV7-9 combines with J gene TRBJ2-7, with D uncertain. The CDR3 DNA follows: TGTGCCAGCAGCTTAGGTCACAACTACGAGCAGTACTTC. This gives the protein CASSLGHNYEQYF.